This T cell receptor (beta chain) was profiled in a study of shared clonotypes between healthy human individuals. TCRdb's copy holds only in-frame clones and misses some; the assay was immunoSEQ multiplex PCR. In the table there are around 1 million clones, 70% to 85% of which are singletons. Germline V gives CDR1 MRHNA, CDR2 SNTAGT. V dropped 3 bases and J dropped 0 bases, with 7 bases sitting between them. This CDR3 comprises 14 residues. Material for sequencing was memory CD4+ T cells sorted from blood. Stated subset: CD45RA-negative fraction. The chain couples TRBV6-4 to TRBJ2-3; D is unclear. The TCR originated in a man between 18 and 29 years old in good health. This chain's CDR3 is CASSESYSTDTQYF. CDR3 DNA: TGTGCCAGCAGTGAGAGTTATAGCACAGATACGCAGTATTTT.